This T cell receptor (beta chain) was documented in a study of blood T cells in healthy people across ages. Study conclusions and caveats: PBMCs were not sorted, which prevented a conclusive comparison of naive versus antigen-experienced cells.

The second PCR ran about 6 to 11 cycles with a sample-barcoded 5' primer and J-beta primers. TCRdb re-derived calls from the 5' RACE reads in MiXCR, one entry per CDR3 protein. Of 650,000 to 1,000,000 distinct CDR3 sequences in the sample, around 36% were seen once. This clonotype showed up just a few times. The antigen is not known. CDR1 is DFQATT, CDR2 SNEGSKA, per germline (reference sequence). There are 16 residues in the CDR3. V lost 5 bases and J lost 7; bases outside the gene matches: 18. V gene TRBV20-1 combines with J gene TRBJ2-7; 9 bases align to TRBD1. The sample was blood. The receptor was derived from a man younger than 30 in good health. The CDR3 DNA sequence: TGCAGTGCTGAACCTCGGGACAGGGCCATGATGAATGAGCAGTACTTC. Amino acid sequence: CSAEPRDRAMMNEQYF.